A selection of T cell receptor beta chains follows, all from one sample in a study of beta chain features in type 1 diabetes. Profiling relied on immunoSEQ multiplex PCR, and the TCRdb table lists in-frame clones only, not all of them. The sample contains some 150,000 clones, about 50% of which appear only once. The sequenced sample was Tregs from blood. These TCRs come from a young man in good health. CDR3s include the opening cysteine and the closing phenylalanine or tryptophan. Fields, in order: J gene, D gene, clone size, V gene, CDR3 protein, CDR3 DNA. A D gene is named only where the DNA matches it firmly. Only some rows state a clone size, as once, few, many or a class for expanded clones.

TRBJ2-3	.	few	TRBV11-2	CASSFRQVSTDTQYF	TGTGCCAGCAGCTTTCGTCAGGTTAGCACAGATACGCAGTATTTT
TRBJ2-1	.	few	TRBV2	CASSAVYNEQFF	TGTGCCAGCAGTGCGGTTTACAATGAGCAGTTCTTC
TRBJ2-2	.	.	TRBV19	CASSIDWTVRTGELFF	TGTGCCAGTAGTATTGATTGGACAGTGCGTACCGGGGAGCTGTTTTTT
TRBJ2-7	.	few	TRBV6-6	CASRLQGFDEQYF	TGTGCCAGCAGGCTACAGGGTTTCGACGAGCAGTACTTC
TRBJ2-7	.	.	TRBV2	CASVLVTEQYF	TGTGCCAGTGTACTAGTTACCGAGCAGTACTTC
TRBJ2-7	TRBD2	.	TRBV7-9	CASSPRGGGHEQYF	TGTGCCAGCAGCCCTCGCGGCGGGGGTCACGAGCAGTACTTC
TRBJ1-2	TRBD1	.	TRBV19	CASRMDRGSYGYTF	TGTGCCAGTAGGATGGACAGGGGATCCTATGGCTACACCTTC
TRBJ2-1	TRBD2	.	TRBV19	CASSIRLAGGYNEQFF	TGTGCCAGTAGTATTCGTCTAGCGGGGGGGTACAATGAGCAGTTCTTC
TRBJ2-7	.	.	TRBV5-6	CASSFLWDKVYEQYF	.
TRBJ1-1	.	.	TRBV10-3	CAISESNGRAMNTEAFF	TGTGCCATCAGTGAGTCGAACGGCAGGGCCATGAACACTGAAGCTTTCTTT
TRBJ2-2	TRBD1	few	TRBV6-1	CASSPIRGRGELFF	TGTGCCAGCAGTCCCATCAGGGGGCGAGGGGAGCTGTTTTTT
TRBJ1-3	.	once	TRBV15	CATSRDLGQHAGNTIYF	TGTGCCACCAGCAGAGACCTCGGACAGCACGCCGGAAACACCATATATTTT
TRBJ2-1	TRBD2	.	TRBV6-5	CASRTGLAGGEQFF	TGTGCCAGCAGAACCGGACTAGCGGGAGGGGAGCAGTTCTTC
TRBJ2-6	.	.	TRBV19	CASSIAGANVLTF	TGTGCCAGTAGTATAGCGGGGGCCAACGTCCTGACTTTC
TRBJ2-1	TRBD2	.	TRBV7-7	CASSSLAGTYNEQFF	TGTGCTAGCAGCTCCCTAGCGGGAACCTACAATGAGCAGTTCTTC
TRBJ1-4	TRBD1	few	TRBV7-2	CASSRRQGQEKLFF	TGTGCCAGCAGTCGCCGACAGGGACAGGAAAAACTGTTTTTT
TRBJ2-7	.	.	TRBV30	CAWSPWTAASYEQYF	TGTGCCTGGAGTCCCTGGACAGCCGCAAGCTACGAGCAGTACTTC
TRBJ2-7	.	.	TRBV5-8	CASSPPRVSHEQYF	TGTGCCAGCAGCCCCCCTAGAGTATCCCACGAGCAGTACTTC
TRBJ1-3	.	.	TRBV7-9	CASADRSRGGNTIYF	TGTGCCAGCGCCGACCGTTCACGCGGGGGAAACACCATATATTTT
TRBJ1-2	.	.	TRBV7-9	CASSQAQTYGYTF	TGTGCCAGCAGCCAGGCCCAGACCTATGGCTACACCTTC
TRBJ2-2	TRBD1	once	TRBV5-1	CASSALDRGGTGELFF	TGCGCCAGCAGCGCCTTGGACAGGGGTGGCACCGGGGAGCTGTTTTTT
TRBJ2-5	TRBD1	few	TRBV29-1	CSVGTGWRETQYF	TGCAGCGTTGGGACAGGGTGGCGAGAGACCCAGTACTTC
TRBJ2-1	TRBD2	.	TRBV7-9	CASSPGLAGFQQFF	TGTGCCAGCAGCCCCGGACTAGCGGGATTTCAACAGTTCTTC
TRBJ2-5	.	.	TRBV30	CACPEGGETQYF	TGTGCCTGCCCAGAGGGGGGGGAGACCCAGTACTTC
TRBJ2-3	TRBD2	.	TRBV4-3	CASSRLLAGDTQYF	TGCGCCAGCAGCCGGCTACTAGCGGGGGATACGCAGTATTTT
TRBJ2-3	.	.	TRBV27	CASRKGVGTQYF	TGTGCCAGCAGAAAAGGGGTGGGTACGCAGTATTTT
TRBJ1-1	.	few	TRBV29-1	CSGKQGEAFF	TGCAGCGGCAAGCAGGGGGAAGCTTTCTTT
TRBJ2-7	TRBD2	few	TRBV7-9	CASSRFSGGASYEQYF	TGTGCCAGCAGCCGCTTCAGCGGGGGGGCTTCGTACGAGCAGTACTTC
TRBJ2-7	TRBD2	.	TRBV6-6	CASSYSGAGTSYEQYF	TGTGCCAGCAGTTACTCGGGTGCCGGGACTAGCTACGAGCAGTACTTC
TRBJ1-1	.	.	TRBV18	CASSPDSGTEAFF	TGTGCCAGCTCACCAGATTCGGGGACTGAAGCTTTCTTT
TRBJ2-3	.	.	TRBV6-6	CASSYSLGRMDTQYF	TGTGCCAGCAGTTACTCTCTTGGCCGAATGGATACGCAGTATTTT
TRBJ1-2	.	.	TRBV6-5	CASRRGGFYGYTF	TGTGCCAGCCGTCGGGGAGGATTCTATGGCTACACCTTC
TRBJ2-3	TRBD2	.	TRBV7-2	CASTDRGGLGQYF	TGTGCCAGCACCGATCGGGGAGGGCTGGGGCAGTATTTT
TRBJ1-4	.	.	TRBV7-9	CASSLYQANEKLFF	TGTGCCAGCAGCTTATACCAGGCTAATGAAAAACTGTTTTTT
TRBJ2-7	TRBD1	few	TRBV6-5	CASSPDRGSYEQYF	TGTGCCAGCAGTCCCGACAGGGGCTCCTACGAGCAGTACTTC
TRBJ2-3	TRBD2	.	TRBV27	CASSPYLAGGSDTQYF	TGTGCCAGCAGTCCATACCTAGCGGGGGGTTCGGATACGCAGTATTTT
TRBJ2-1	.	.	TRBV11-2	CASSSRLAGEQFF	TGTGCCAGCAGTTCTCGACTTGCCGGTGAGCAGTTCTTC
TRBJ2-2	TRBD1	.	TRBV4-1	CASSRGQGETGELFF	TGCGCCAGCAGCCGCGGACAGGGGGAAACCGGGGAGCTGTTTTTT
TRBJ2-1	.	.	TRBV2	CASSDDIYNEQFF	TGTGCCAGCAGTGATGACATCTACAATGAGCAGTTCTTC
TRBJ1-1	TRBD1	.	TRBV29-1	CSAGTDPNTEAFF	TGCAGCGCCGGGACAGACCCGAACACTGAAGCTTTCTTT
TRBJ1-6	.	once	TRBV9	CASSVEQDNSPLHF	TGTGCCAGCAGCGTAGAACAGGATAATTCACCCCTCCACTTT
TRBJ2-1	TRBD2	.	TRBV7-2	CASSPTSGTIHEQFF	TGTGCCAGCAGCCCGACTAGCGGGACGATCCATGAGCAGTTCTTC
TRBJ1-5	.	.	TRBV30	CAWNPQRDQPQHF	TGTGCCTGGAACCCCCAGAGGGATCAGCCCCAGCATTTT
TRBJ1-1	.	.	TRBV11-2	CASSLGAIVLEAFF	TGTGCCAGCAGCTTGGGGGCAATTGTACTTGAAGCTTTCTTT
TRBJ2-5	TRBD2	few	TRBV11-2	CASSLSGGFQETQYF	TGTGCCAGCAGCTTAAGCGGGGGTTTCCAAGAGACCCAGTACTTC
TRBJ1-5	TRBD1	.	TRBV10-3	CAISESTPGQGGAQHF	TGTGCCATCAGTGAGTCGACTCCGGGACAGGGCGGGGCCCAGCATTTT
TRBJ2-2	TRBD2	few	TRBV4-3	CASSQDLRGRPKGELFF	TGCGCCAGCAGCCAAGATCTACGCGGGAGGCCCAAGGGGGAGCTGTTTTTT
TRBJ1-6	TRBD1	.	TRBV10-3	CAISDTGVRSYNSPLHF	TGTGCCATCAGTGATACAGGGGTACGGTCCTATAATTCACCCCTCCACTTT
TRBJ1-1	TRBD1	.	TRBV7-2	CASSLQTGTTEAFF	TGTGCCAGCAGCCTTCAGACAGGGACCACTGAAGCTTTCTTT
TRBJ1-1	.	.	TRBV4-2	CASSQGLSGWRTTEAFF	TGTGCCAGCAGCCAAGGTCTCTCCGGCTGGAGGACTACTGAAGCTTTCTTT
TRBJ1-3	.	.	TRBV27	CASSADRTSGNTIYF	TGTGCCAGCAGTGCAGACAGAACCTCTGGAAACACCATATATTTT
TRBJ1-5	.	.	TRBV28	CASSSAGAGYSNQPQHF	TGTGCCAGCAGTTCGGCAGGGGCGGGCTATAGCAATCAGCCCCAGCATTTT
TRBJ2-1	.	.	TRBV19	CASSIDHGLGGYNEQFF	TGTGCCAGTAGTATAGATCACGGGCTAGGGGGATACAATGAGCAGTTCTTC
TRBJ2-6	.	.	TRBV7-2	CASSVGGAGANVLTF	TGTGCCAGCAGCGTCGGGGGAGCTGGGGCCAACGTCCTGACTTTC
TRBJ1-5	.	.	TRBV28	CASSSQGWQPQHF	TGTGCCAGCAGTTCACAGGGTTGGCAGCCCCAGCATTTT
TRBJ2-7	TRBD1	.	TRBV29-1	CSVEDQRGHDQYF	TGCAGCGTTGAAGATCAGAGGGGGCACGATCAGTACTTC
TRBJ2-7	TRBD2	.	TRBV2	CASSEGGGLKQYF	TGTGCCAGCAGTGAAGGCGGGGGTCTTAAGCAGTACTTC
TRBJ1-1	.	.	TRBV14	CASSQSGVGTEAFF	TGTGCCAGCAGCCAATCAGGGGTGGGCACTGAAGCTTTCTTT
TRBJ2-3	.	few	TRBV19	CASSIDPGAADTQYF	TGTGCCAGTAGTATAGATCCAGGGGCGGCGGATACGCAGTATTTT
TRBJ2-3	TRBD1	.	TRBV7-3	CASSKYRGQGSDTQYF	TGTGCCAGCAGCAAATACAGGGGCCAAGGCTCAGATACGCAGTATTTT